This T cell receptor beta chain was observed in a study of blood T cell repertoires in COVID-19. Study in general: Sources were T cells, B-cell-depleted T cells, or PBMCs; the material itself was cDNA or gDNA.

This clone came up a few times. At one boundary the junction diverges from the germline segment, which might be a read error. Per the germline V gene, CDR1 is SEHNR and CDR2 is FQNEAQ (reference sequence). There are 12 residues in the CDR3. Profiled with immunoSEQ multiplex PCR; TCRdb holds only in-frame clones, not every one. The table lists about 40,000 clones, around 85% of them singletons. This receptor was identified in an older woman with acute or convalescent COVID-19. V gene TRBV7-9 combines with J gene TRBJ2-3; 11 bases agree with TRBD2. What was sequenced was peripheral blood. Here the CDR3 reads CASSLESSGGSF. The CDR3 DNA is TGTGCCAGCAGCTTAGAGTCTAGCGGGGGGTCGTTT.